Below, 23 T cell receptor beta chains from the same sample are listed, as sequenced in a study of beta chain features in type 1 diabetes. The isolated RNA, all of it, was reverse transcribed, so expressed TCRB transcripts were what got sequenced. The assay was immunoSEQ multiplex PCR, and TCRdb's table has in-frame clones only and misses some. The data hold 300,000 to 450,000 clones, with less than 20% observed a single time. Material for sequencing was naive CD4+ T cells from blood. These receptors came from a woman between 18 and 30 years old in good health.

This clone was counted only a few times. The chain has TRBV21-1 and TRBJ2-7; no check of the table's D call, TRBD1, against the DNA was made. TRBV21-1 is an annotated pseudogene. The CDR3 consists of 17 residues. CDR3 sequence reads: CASSPSMDGDRVYEQYF. In nucleotides, the CDR3 is TGTGCCAGCAGCCCCTCCATGGACGGAGACAGGGTGTACGAGCAGTACTTC.

This chain links TRBV6-6 with TRBJ1-2; 8 bases match TRBD1. Losses at the gene ends were 4 bases for V and 9 bases for J; bases not matched to a gene: 10. This CDR3 comprises 14 residues. Germline V gives CDR1 MNHNY, CDR2 SVGAGI (reference sequence). CDR3 sequence reads: CASSSGQGEGSYTF. The CDR3 coding sequence is TGTGCCAGCAGTTCTGGACAGGGCGAAGGAAGCTACACCTTC.

This clone was detected only a few times. This chain joins TRBV2 and TRBJ2-6; D remains ambiguous. Germline-derived CDR1 and CDR2 are SNHLY and FYNNEI. The CDR3 contains 14 residues. V was trimmed by 5 bases and J by 1 base, leaving 6 bases between them. This chain's CDR3 is CASSLVSGANVLTF. The CDR3 DNA follows: TGTGCCAGCAGTCTCGTTTCTGGGGCCAACGTCCTGACTTTC.

In this sample, this clone turned up a few times. The chain carries TRBV28 and TRBJ2-3; 7 bases line up with TRBD2. The CDR3 is 15 residues long. Germline CDR1 reads MDHEN; CDR2 reads SYDVKM. The V and J ends lost 6 bases and 6 bases, in that order; junction bases with no gene match: 12. CDR3 coding DNA: TGTGCCAGCAGCCCTCCCGCGGCGGGAGCGGATACGCAGTATTTT. Its translation is CASSPPAAGADTQYF.

Note on this clone: This CDR3 is also generated by other DNA sequences in the sample. This chain joins TRBV5-1 and TRBJ2-3, with 8 positions matching TRBD2. The CDR3 is made up of 16 amino acids. In germline, CDR1 is SGHRS, CDR2 YFSETQ. V dropped 0 bases and J dropped 3; count of bases not matched to a gene: 6. In nucleotides, the CDR3 is TGCGCCAGCAGCTTGGGCCTAGCGGGCGGAACAGATACGCAGTATTTT. Protein: CASSLGLAGGTDTQYF.

This clone came up a few times. The chain is built from TRBV5-4 and TRBJ2-1; 7 bases map to TRBD2. Germline assignment: CDR1 SGHNT and CDR2 YYREEE (reference sequence). Unmatched junction bases numbered 10, after V lost 4 bases and J lost 3 bases. The CDR3 length is 16 residues. The CDR3 protein is CASSIGGGRVYNEQFF. In nucleotides, the CDR3 is TGTGCCAGCAGCATTGGAGGTGGGAGGGTCTACAATGAGCAGTTCTTC.

The rearrangement uses TRBV2 and TRBJ1-2; no reliable D call. This CDR3 has 12 residues. From germline, CDR1 is SNHLY and CDR2 FYNNEI. V lost 5 bases and J lost 6, with 10 bases in between. Here the CDR3 reads CASSPRHDGYTF. In DNA, the CDR3 is TGTGCCAGCAGTCCCAGACACGATGGCTACACCTTC.

In this sample, this clone turned up a few times. V and J are TRBV29-1 and TRBJ2-3, with 14 positions matching TRBD2. Germline V lookup: CDR1 SQVTM, CDR2 ANQGSEA. Trimming cost V 7 bases and J 6 bases; bases outside gene matches: 3. There are 13 residues in the CDR3. The CDR3 DNA follows: TGCAGCGACCGACTAGCGGGAGGGGATACGCAGTATTTT. As protein: CSDRLAGGDTQYF.

The chain links TRBV19 to TRBJ1-1; TRBD1 matches at 9 bases. Germline CDR1 and CDR2: LNHDA and SQIVND (reference sequence). Germline trimming cut 7 bases from V and 4 bases from J; bases unmatched to any gene: 7. The CDR3 is made up of 14 amino acids. CDR3 protein: CASTKGQGGTEAFF. The DNA for the CDR3 is TGTGCCAGTACCAAGGGACAGGGCGGCACTGAAGCTTTCTTT.

The chain has TRBV5-1 and TRBJ2-3; 10 bases are a match to TRBD2. V shed 0 bases, J shed 4 bases, and the junction held 5 bases outside the gene matches. The length of the CDR3 is 16 residues. The germline V gene encodes CDR1 SGHRS and CDR2 YFSETQ. CDR3 DNA: TGCGCCAGCAGCTTGGATCGAGCGGGAGGGGCAGATACGCAGTATTTT. Its translation: CASSLDRAGGADTQYF.

The V gene is TRBV10-3, the J gene TRBJ2-5; 11 positions agree with TRBD1. J lost 2 bases, V lost 11 bases, and 7 bases had no gene match. The CDR3 length is 14 residues. Germline CDR1 is ENHRY and CDR2 is SYGVKD. The CDR3 DNA reads as TGTGCCTCTTACTGGGACAGGGGGCAAGAGACCCAGTACTTC. Translating it yields CASYWDRGQETQYF.

CDR3 nucleotides: TGCAGCGTTGGACCGCAGGGCGGGGGCACAGATACGCAGTATTTT. Translation gives CSVGPQGGGTDTQYF. The V call is TRBV29-1, the J call TRBJ2-3; perhaps TRBD2 as D (6 bases). The V gene lost 4 bases and the J gene lost 1 base, with 15 bases spanning the gap. The CDR3 loop spans 15 amino acids. Germline values: CDR1 SQVTM, CDR2 ANQGSEA.

The chain recombines TRBV18 with TRBJ1-5; 9 positions agree with TRBD1. This CDR3 comprises 15 residues. V lost 2 bases to trimming and J lost 5 bases; unmatched junction nucleotides: 4. Per the germline V gene, CDR1 is KGHSH and CDR2 is LQKENI. CDR3 amino acids: CASSPGQGKDQPQHF. In DNA, the CDR3 is TGTGCCAGCTCACCAGGACAGGGGAAGGATCAGCCCCAGCATTTT.

V and J are TRBV18 and TRBJ2-1, with 7 bases matching TRBD2. The CDR3 consists of 15 residues. Germline lookup yields CDR1 KGHSH and CDR2 LQKENI. V lost 1 base, J lost 2 bases, and 2 bases stayed unmatched. The CDR3 bases are TGTGCCAGCTCACCACGCGGGAGCGCCTACAATGAGCAGTTCTTC. Translated, it gives CASSPRGSAYNEQFF.

J is TRBJ2-4 and V is TRBV5-6, with 9 positions matching TRBD2. The CDR3 is 12 residues long. V dropped 4 bases and J dropped 7; count of bases not matched to a gene: 0. Germline V gives CDR1 SGHDT, CDR2 YYEEEE. The CDR3 region is CASSSGGNIQYF. The CDR3 nucleotides read TGTGCCAGCAGCAGCGGGGGGAACATTCAGTACTTC.

The chain recombines TRBV5-1 with TRBJ2-5, with D unclear. This CDR3 is 13 amino acids long. Germline-derived CDR1 and CDR2 are SGHRS and YFSETQ. V was trimmed by 3 bases and J by 0 bases, leaving 6 bases between them. Here the CDR3 DNA reads TGCGCCAGCAGCTGGAGATACCAAGAGACCCAGTACTTC. Its protein is CASSWRYQETQYF.

This chain joins TRBV4-1 and TRBJ2-3; D unresolved. Per the germline V gene, CDR1 is MGHRA and CDR2 is YSYEKL. Trimming shortened V by 0 bases and J by 7 bases, and 17 bases separated the two germline ends. The CDR3 length is 16 residues. The CDR3 sequence is CASSQDTRIQSNTQYF. CDR3 DNA sequence: TGCGCCAGCAGCCAAGATACGAGGATTCAGTCGAATACGCAGTATTTT.

This clone was detected a few times. The chain employs TRBV7-9 and TRBJ1-2; D unclear. Trimming cost V 5 bases and J 5 bases, with 6 bases left between them. CDR3 length equals 11 residues. The germline CDR1 and CDR2 sequences are SEHNR and FQNEAQ (reference sequence). CDR3 loop: CASSPFYGYTF. CDR3 in DNA: TGTGCCAGCAGCCCGTTTTATGGCTACACCTTC.

The chain combines TRBV6-5 with TRBJ1-6; tentative D call: TRBD1 (5 bases). CDR3 length: 14 residues. Trimming removed 4 bases at V and 10 bases at J, with 14 bases between. The germline V gene has CDR1 MNHEY and CDR2 SVGAGI. The CDR3 protein is CASSSAGFVSPLHF. The CDR3 DNA sequence: TGTGCCAGCAGTTCGGCAGGGTTTGTGTCACCCCTCCACTTT.

Only a few counts were recorded for this clone. This rearrangement joins TRBV29-1 to TRBJ1-2, with D perhaps TRBD1 (5 bases). The V end was cut by 7 bases, the J end by 4 bases, with 10 bases between. The CDR3 spans 11 residues. Germline V gene lookup returns CDR1 SQVTM and CDR2 ANQGSEA. The CDR3 loop reads CSAPGGYGYTF. As DNA, the CDR3 is TGCAGCGCCCCCGGGGGCTATGGCTACACCTTC.

The CDR3 bases are TGTGCCAGCAGCCCGACAGGGCCGGAGACCCAGTACTTC. It translates to CASSPTGPETQYF. This chain connects TRBV13 to TRBJ2-5, with 7 bases identical to TRBD1. The CDR3 spans 13 residues. Germline V gives CDR1 PRHDT, CDR2 FYEKMQ (reference sequence). After removal of 5 bases from V and 5 bases from J, the junction contained 5 bases not matched to a gene.

The chain recombines TRBV2 with TRBJ1-2, with 7 positions matching TRBD1. V lost 6 bases and J lost 8; bases outside the gene matches: 6. This CDR3 region has 12 residues. The germline V gene encodes CDR1 SNHLY and CDR2 FYNNEI. CDR3 DNA: TGTGCCAGCAGGCGGACAGGACGGGGCTACACCTTC. It encodes CASRRTGRGYTF.

This clone was detected only a few times. The J gene is TRBJ2-3, the V gene TRBV4-1; 9 nucleotides match TRBD2. Germline V gene sequence: CDR1 MGHRA, CDR2 YSYEKL. Trimming at V came to 4 bases and at J to 3 bases, leaving 11 bases not matched to a gene. The CDR3 has 17 amino acids. The CDR3 nucleotides read TGCGCCAGCAGCCTCACGGAGGGCGGGGGGGCAACAGATACGCAGTATTTT. Translation gives CASSLTEGGGATDTQYF.